A single sample gave rise to the 27 T cell receptor beta chains below, sequenced in a study of blood T cell repertoires in COVID-19. Data came from immunoSEQ multiplex PCR; TCRdb stores just in-frame clones and leaves some out. Of approximately 110,000 clones listed, 81% were seen once; the top ten hold approximately 38%. The specimen sequenced was peripheral blood. These receptors were obtained from a man aged 80 or over with acute or convalescent COVID-19.

CDR3 sequence: CASSLLGDSPLHF. Written as DNA, the CDR3 is TGTGCCAGCAGTTTACTAGGAGATTCACCCCTCCACTTT. The genes are TRBV12-3 or TRBV12-4 and TRBJ1-6; D ambiguous. The CDR3 consists of 13 residues. V lost 2 bases and J lost 8, with 7 bases in between.

This clone was seen only a few times. V gene TRBV6-5 combines with J gene TRBJ2-2; possibly TRBD1 for D (6 bases). This CDR3 contains 15 residues. From germline, CDR1 is MNHEY and CDR2 SVGAGI. Trimming removed 7 bases from V and 6 bases from J, with 18 bases in between. The CDR3 region is CASTEGGFVPGELFF. CDR3 nucleotides: TGTGCCAGCACCGAAGGGGGTTTTGTTCCCGGGGAGCTGTTTTTT.

The chain has TRBV6-1 and TRBJ2-3; weak D call: TRBD1 (5 bases). Trimming took off 0 bases at V and 2 bases at J, with 9 bases between the two ends. Germline CDR1 MNHNS, CDR2 SASEGT. The CDR3 has 15 residues. CDR3 region: CASSEAGVNTDTQYF. DNA for the CDR3: TGTGCCAGCAGTGAAGCAGGGGTCAACACAGATACGCAGTATTTT.

The chain is built from TRBV7-6 and TRBJ1-2; 12 bases are shared with TRBD1. Germline loops: CDR1 SGHVS, CDR2 FNYEAQ. The CDR3 loop spans 15 amino acids. Trimming at V came to 4 bases and at J to 7 bases, leaving 7 bases not matched to a gene. The CDR3 DNA follows: TGTGCCAGCAGCTCCCAGGGACAGGGGGCCGGTGGCTACACCTTC. Translating gives CASSSQGQGAGGYTF.

The chain recombines TRBV6-5 with TRBJ1-5; TRBD1 agrees at 10 bases. Germline assignment: CDR1 MNHEY and CDR2 SVGAGI. Trimming removed 7 bases from V and 0 bases from J; junction bases left unmatched: 3. This CDR3 has 15 residues. This CDR3 reads CASTGTGVSNQPQHF. The CDR3 nucleotides are TGTGCCAGCACCGGGACAGGGGTTAGCAATCAGCCCCAGCATTTT.

The V gene is TRBV5-1, the J gene TRBJ2-5; 8 positions match TRBD2. Losses at the gene ends were 1 base for V and 5 bases for J; bases not matched to a gene: 16. The germline CDR1 and CDR2 sequences are SGHRS and YFSETQ. This CDR3 spans 18 amino acids. CDR3 loop: CASSLLLSGTPGGETQYF. The CDR3 nucleotides read TGCGCCAGCAGCTTGCTTTTATCCGGGACACCGGGAGGGGAGACCCAGTACTTC.

V is TRBV4-3 and J is TRBJ2-1; TRBD2 is a possible D gene (6 bases). Trimming left V 6 bases short and J 2 bases short, with 14 bases between. Germline V gene data show CDR1 as LGHNA and CDR2 as YSLEER. The CDR3 runs 15 residues. CDR3 nucleotide sequence: TGCGCCAGCAGTCTTACTAGCTCTCCCTACAATGAGCAGTTCTTC. Translation: CASSLTSSPYNEQFF.

The rearrangement joins TRBV6-6 to TRBJ2-4, with D maybe TRBD1 (6 bases). CDR3 length: 18 residues. Germline CDR1 MNHNY, CDR2 SVGAGI (reference sequence). The V gene lost 5 bases and the J gene lost 1 base, with 21 bases spanning the gap. The CDR3 loop is CASSHGQILLYAKNIQYF. The CDR3 DNA follows: TGTGCCAGCAGTCACGGACAGATCCTACTTTATGCCAAAAACATTCAGTACTTC.

The chain joins TRBV3-1 (or the pseudogene TRBV3-2) to TRBJ1-1; D is possibly TRBD1 (5 bases). Germline lookup yields CDR1 LGHDT and CDR2 YNNKEL (reference sequence). This CDR3 comprises 12 residues. Trimming took 2 bases from V and 8 from J, leaving 9 bases between them. This CDR3 reads CASSQQGQEAFF. In nucleotides, the CDR3 is TGTGCCAGCAGCCAACAGGGCCAAGAAGCTTTCTTT.

The chain has TRBV19 and TRBJ1-4, with unresolved D. V lost 3 bases and J lost 0, with 11 bases in between. The CDR3 loop spans 16 amino acids. The germline V gene encodes CDR1 LNHDA and CDR2 SQIVND (reference sequence). CDR3 in amino acids: CASSIRRLATNEKLFF. Written as DNA, the CDR3 is TGTGCCAGTAGTATTCGAAGACTTGCAACTAATGAAAAACTGTTTTTT.

This rearrangement joins TRBV18 to TRBJ2-4; maybe TRBD1 (6 bases). V dropped 0 bases and J dropped 2 bases, with 8 bases sitting between them. The germline CDR1 and CDR2 sequences are KGHSH and LQKENI. CDR3 length: 15 amino acids. CDR3 coding DNA: TGTGCCAGCTCACCACCGGACAGTTCCAAAAACATTCAGTACTTC. As protein: CASSPPDSSKNIQYF.

Details on this clone: One end of the junction fails to match germline, which may point to a read error. The chain joins TRBV7-7 to TRBJ2-2; the match to TRBD2 covers 9 bases. Germline lookup yields CDR1 SSHAT and CDR2 FNYEAQ (reference sequence). The CDR3 is 15 residues long. The CDR3 spells CASSLAGVGTGELFF. The CDR3 DNA is TGTGCTAGCAGCTTAGCGGGAGTTGGTACCGGGGAGCTGTTTTTT.

J is TRBJ1-1 and V is TRBV28; 8 bases agree with TRBD1. The CDR3 spans 16 residues. V shed 6 bases, J shed 1 base, and the junction held 10 bases outside the gene matches. CDR1 and CDR2 (germline): MDHEN, SYDVKM. In nucleotides, the CDR3 is TGTGCCAGCAGAACCTTTGGACAGGGTACGAACACTGAAGCTTTCTTT. Its protein product is CASRTFGQGTNTEAFF. The full variable domain, its missing parts supplied by reference TRBV28 and TRBJ1-1, is DVKVTQSSRYLVKRTGEKVFLECVQDMDHENMFWYRQDPGLGLRLIYFSYDVKMKEKGDIPEGYSVSREKKERFSLILESASTNQTSMYLCASRTFGQGTNTEAFFGQGTRLTVV.

In its sample, this clone was seen a few times. V gene TRBV14 combines with J gene TRBJ1-6; 11 bases are shared with TRBD1. The CDR3 is made up of 13 amino acids. The germline CDR1 and CDR2 sequences are SGHDN and FVKESK. Unmatched junction bases numbered 0, after V lost 4 bases and J lost 10 bases. The CDR3 loop is CASSRDRGSPLHF. Here the CDR3 DNA reads TGTGCCAGCAGCCGGGACAGGGGGTCACCCCTCCACTTT.

This clone was seen only a few times. V gene TRBV25-1 combines with J gene TRBJ1-2, with D possibly being TRBD1 (6 bases). The V gene's germline CDR1 is MGHDK and CDR2 SYGVNS. V lost 3 bases, J lost 5 bases, and 16 bases lay in between. The CDR3 is made up of 15 amino acids. CDR3 DNA: TGTGCCAGCAGTGACCTTAAGAAGGGGGATTATGGCTACACCTTC. Protein sequence: CASSDLKKGDYGYTF.

The V and J genes are TRBV30 and TRBJ1-5; 7 nucleotides match TRBD1. Germline V gene data show CDR1 as GTSNPN and CDR2 as SVGIG (reference sequence). The CDR3 is 17 amino acids. J gave up 0 bases and V 3 bases, and 11 bases lay outside the gene matches. The CDR3 bases are TGTGCCTGGAGCGATCAGGGGGTTCGGAATAGCAATCAGCCCCAGCATTTT. Translated: CAWSDQGVRNSNQPQHF.

The V gene is TRBV10-2, the J gene TRBJ2-3; 7 positions match TRBD1. The CDR3 runs to 12 residues. Germline trimming cut 10 bases from V and 6 bases from J; bases unmatched to any gene: 7. Germline CDR1 and CDR2: WSHSY and SAAADI. The CDR3 region has the DNA TGCGCCACTAGGGGGCAGGGGGATACGCAGTATTTT. Amino acid sequence: CATRGQGDTQYF.

This clone came up once. V usage is TRBV6-2 or TRBV6-3 and J usage is TRBJ1-2; TRBD1 is a possible D gene (6 bases). From germline, CDR1 is MNHEY and CDR2 SVGEGT. The CDR3 is 13 amino acids. Trimming removed 6 bases from V and 4 bases from J, with 12 bases in between. The CDR3 DNA follows: TGTGCCAGCAGCCACAGGGAGCGCTATGGCTACACCTTC. It yields the protein CASSHRERYGYTF.

The rearrangement joins TRBV11-1 to TRBJ2-1; D unclear. The CDR3 runs 13 residues. Germline CDR1 and CDR2: SGHAT and FQDESV (reference sequence). The V gene lost 4 bases and the J gene lost 8 bases, with 12 bases spanning the gap. In DNA, the CDR3 is TGTGCCAGCAGCTCCCCCGAGCTACATGAGCAGTTCTTC. It translates to CASSSPELHEQFF.

The rearrangement links TRBV28 to TRBJ1-4; 11 bases are shared with TRBD1. Germline lookup yields CDR1 MDHEN and CDR2 SYDVKM. J gave up 8 bases and V 5 bases, and 10 bases lay outside the gene matches. CDR3 length: 16 amino acids. Written as DNA, the CDR3 is TGTGCCAGCAGTCCCCATTCGGGACAGGGGGAAGAAAAACTGTTTTTT. Its protein product is CASSPHSGQGEEKLFF.

In its sample, this clone was seen once. CDR3: CASSPHPASIYEQYF. CDR3 nucleotide sequence: TGTGCCAGCTCACCACACCCGGCTAGCATCTACGAGCAGTACTTC. The chain uses TRBV18 and TRBJ2-7, with D possibly matching TRBD2 (5 bases). Looked up from germline, CDR1 is KGHSH and CDR2 is LQKENI. This CDR3 comprises 15 residues. V was cut by 1 base and J by 3 bases, with 13 bases left in between.

This clone has only one observation. The rearrangement uses TRBV5-5 and TRBJ1-6, with 7 bases identical to TRBD1. The germline CDR1 and CDR2 sequences are SGHKS and YYEKEE (reference sequence). This CDR3 is 16 amino acids long. V shed 1 base and J 5 bases; nucleotides not matched to a gene: 6. The CDR3 reads CASSLSVTGHNSPLHF. CDR3 bases: TGTGCCAGCAGCTTGAGCGTGACAGGGCATAATTCACCCCTCCACTTT.

The rearrangement joins TRBV4-3 to TRBJ1-2; tentative D call: TRBD1 (5 bases). Trimming stripped 0 bases from V and 4 bases from J, with 12 bases between. Per germline, CDR1 LGHNA and CDR2 YSLEER. The CDR3 spans 15 residues. This CDR3 reads CASSQEGEGPYGYTF. The CDR3 region has the DNA TGCGCCAGCAGCCAAGAGGGGGAGGGCCCCTATGGCTACACCTTC.

This clone was seen only a few times. This chain links TRBV6-1 with TRBJ1-2; TRBD1 agrees at 8 bases. J gave up 7 bases and V 2 bases, and 6 bases lay outside the gene matches. Germline V gene sequence: CDR1 MNHNS, CDR2 SASEGT. This CDR3 is 14 amino acids long. Here the CDR3 DNA reads TGTGCCAGCAGTGAACTAGGACAGGGAGGTGGCTACACCTTC. It translates to CASSELGQGGGYTF.

This chain links TRBV30 with TRBJ1-5; 7 bases fit TRBD1. V was clipped by 2 bases and J by 3 bases; unmatched bases: 4. The CDR3 has 14 residues. Germline V gene data show CDR1 as GTSNPN and CDR2 as SVGIG (reference sequence). The CDR3 reads CAWSRGTVNQPQHF. CDR3 sequence (DNA): TGTGCCTGGAGTAGAGGGACAGTCAATCAGCCCCAGCATTTT.

The chain uses TRBV28 and TRBJ1-1; 7 bases line up with TRBD1. With 4 bases clipped from V and 10 bases from J, the junction kept 9 bases outside the gene matches. This CDR3 has 13 residues. Germline lookup yields CDR1 MDHEN and CDR2 SYDVKM. The CDR3 reads CASSSEDRTRAFF. CDR3 DNA sequence: TGTGCCAGCAGTTCCGAGGACAGGACTCGAGCTTTCTTT.

This rearrangement joins TRBV7-8 to TRBJ1-6, with 8 bases that match TRBD1. V shed 3 bases, J shed 6 bases, and the junction held 4 bases outside the gene matches. The CDR3 length is 15 residues. Germline V CDR1 and CDR2: SGHVS, FQNEAQ. The CDR3 is CASSFRTGSNSPLHF. The DNA of the CDR3 is TGTGCCAGCAGCTTCAGGACAGGGTCTAATTCACCCCTCCACTTT.